This note documents a single T cell receptor beta chain sequence. This sample stems from a study of T cell changes during pregnancy in multiple sclerosis. Germline CDR1 is SGHRS and CDR2 is YFSETQ. Trimming removed 4 bases at V and 9 bases at J, with 17 bases between. The CDR3 sequence is 14 residues long. Measured with immunoSEQ multiplex PCR; TCRdb has only the in-frame clones, and not every one. The sample has about 100,000 clones; approximately 93% are singletons. Sequenced material: peripheral blood, taken after pregnancy. The sequence derives from a female donor with multiple sclerosis, enrolled in a pregnancy study. The chain is built from TRBV5-1 and TRBJ2-1; tentative D call: TRBD1 (5 bases). CDR3 DNA: TGCGCCAGCAGCAGGACACCGACAAGTCCTGAGCAGTTCTTC. Its protein product is CASSRTPTSPEQFF.